The entry that follows covers one T cell receptor beta chain sequence. These data are taken from a study of shared clonotypes between healthy human individuals. V dropped 1 base and J dropped 0 bases, with 6 bases sitting between them. The germline gives CDR1 SGHDN, CDR2 FVKESK. The CDR3 totals 15 residues. Replicate sorted-subset PCRs were loaded with roughly 200 ng DNA, roughly 33,000 T cell genomes. Authors' data handling: Filtering of immunoSEQ junctional sequences could not match full-length read filtering. Method: immunoSEQ multiplex PCR; TCRdb's copy keeps in-frame clones and lacks some. V and J calls and clone size are those listed in that table; D and trimming were worked out from the DNA. Among about 2.4 million clones listed, around 90% were seen once.

The chain carries TRBV14 and TRBJ1-4; D remains unclear. What was sequenced was naive CD4+ T cells sorted from blood. Noted subset: CD45RA+ positively selected. This receptor was obtained from a man aged 18 to 30 in good health. CDR3 nucleotides: TGTGCCAGCAGCCAAGCGAGAACAACTAATGAAAAACTGTTTTTT. This gives the protein CASSQARTTNEKLFF.